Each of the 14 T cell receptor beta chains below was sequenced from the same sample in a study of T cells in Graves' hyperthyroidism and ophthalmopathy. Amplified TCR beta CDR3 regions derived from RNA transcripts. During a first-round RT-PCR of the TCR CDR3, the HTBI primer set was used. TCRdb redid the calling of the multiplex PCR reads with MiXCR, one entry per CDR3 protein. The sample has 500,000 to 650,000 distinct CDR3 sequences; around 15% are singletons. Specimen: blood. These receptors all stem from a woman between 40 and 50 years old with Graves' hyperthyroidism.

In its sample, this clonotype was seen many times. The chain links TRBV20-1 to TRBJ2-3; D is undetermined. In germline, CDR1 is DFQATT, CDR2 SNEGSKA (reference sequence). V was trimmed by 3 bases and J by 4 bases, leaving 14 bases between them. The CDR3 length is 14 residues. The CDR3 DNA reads TGCAGTGCTAGTGGGCCGGTGAGCGCAGATACGCAGTATTTT. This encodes CSASGPVSADTQYF.

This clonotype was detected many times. The CDR3 DNA is TGTGCCAGCAGTCCTACAGGGGACTGGTATGGCTACACCTTC. It is translated as CASSPTGDWYGYTF. J is TRBJ1-2 and V is TRBV12-3 or TRBV12-4, with 7 bases that match TRBD1. The CDR3 length is 14 residues. V gave up 5 bases and J gave up 5 bases; unmatched junction bases: 8.

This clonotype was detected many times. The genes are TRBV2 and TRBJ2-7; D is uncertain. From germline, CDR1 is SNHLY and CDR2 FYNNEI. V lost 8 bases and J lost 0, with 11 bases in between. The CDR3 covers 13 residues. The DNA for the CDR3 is TGTGCCAGCGAATCTGGAAGCTCCTACGAGCAGTACTTC. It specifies CASESGSSYEQYF.

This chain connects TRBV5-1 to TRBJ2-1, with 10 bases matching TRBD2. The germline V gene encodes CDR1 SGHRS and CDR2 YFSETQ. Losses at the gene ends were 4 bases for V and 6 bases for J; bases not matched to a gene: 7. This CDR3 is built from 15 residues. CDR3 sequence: CASSPGLATTNEQFF. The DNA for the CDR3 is TGCGCCAGCAGCCCGGGACTAGCGACTACCAATGAGCAGTTCTTC. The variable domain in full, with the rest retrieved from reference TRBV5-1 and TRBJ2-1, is KAGVTQTPRYLIKTRGQQVTLSCSPISGHRSVSWYQQTPGQGLQFLFEYFSETQRNKGNFPGRFSGRQFSNSRSEMNVSTLELGDSALYLCASSPGLATTNEQFFGPGTRLTVL.

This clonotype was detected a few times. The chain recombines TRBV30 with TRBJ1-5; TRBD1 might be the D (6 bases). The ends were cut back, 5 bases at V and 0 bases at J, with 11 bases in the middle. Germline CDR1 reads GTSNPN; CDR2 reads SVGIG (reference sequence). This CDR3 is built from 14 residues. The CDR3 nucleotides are TGTGCCTGGGGCGCAGGGGATAGCAATCAGCCCCAGCATTTT. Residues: CAWGAGDSNQPQHF.

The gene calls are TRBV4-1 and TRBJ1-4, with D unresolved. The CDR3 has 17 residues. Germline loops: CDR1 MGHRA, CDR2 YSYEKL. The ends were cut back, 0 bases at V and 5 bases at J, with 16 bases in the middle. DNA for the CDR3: TGCGCCAGCAGCCAAGATAGGGCGAGGCAGAGGAATGAAAAACTGTTTTTT. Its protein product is CASSQDRARQRNEKLFF.

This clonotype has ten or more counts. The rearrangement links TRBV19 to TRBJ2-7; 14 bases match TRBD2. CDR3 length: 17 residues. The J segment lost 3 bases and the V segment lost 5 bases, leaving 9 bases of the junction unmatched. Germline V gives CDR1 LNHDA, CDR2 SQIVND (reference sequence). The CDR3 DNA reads TGTGCCAGTAGTTCGGGACTAGCGGGAGCAGTCGACTACGAGCAGTACTTC. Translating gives CASSSGLAGAVDYEQYF. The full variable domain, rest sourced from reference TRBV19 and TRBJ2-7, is DGGITQSPKYLFRKEGQNVTLSCEQNLNHDAMYWYRQDPGQGLRLIYYSQIVNDFQKGDIAEGYSVSREKKESFPLTVTSAQKNPTAFYLCASSSGLAGAVDYEQYFGPGTRLTVT.

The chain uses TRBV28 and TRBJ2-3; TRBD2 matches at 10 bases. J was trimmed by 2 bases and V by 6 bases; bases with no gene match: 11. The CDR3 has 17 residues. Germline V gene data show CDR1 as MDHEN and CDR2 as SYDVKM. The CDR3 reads CASSYRPGTSDTDTQYF. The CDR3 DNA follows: TGTGCCAGCAGCTACCGCCCCGGGACTAGCGACACAGATACGCAGTATTTT.

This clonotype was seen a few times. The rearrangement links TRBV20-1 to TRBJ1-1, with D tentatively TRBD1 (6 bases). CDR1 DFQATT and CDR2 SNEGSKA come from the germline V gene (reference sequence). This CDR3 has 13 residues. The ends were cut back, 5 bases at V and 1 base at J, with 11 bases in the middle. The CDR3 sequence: CSALGQKNTEAFF. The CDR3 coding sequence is TGCAGTGCTCTTGGACAGAAGAACACTGAAGCTTTCTTT.

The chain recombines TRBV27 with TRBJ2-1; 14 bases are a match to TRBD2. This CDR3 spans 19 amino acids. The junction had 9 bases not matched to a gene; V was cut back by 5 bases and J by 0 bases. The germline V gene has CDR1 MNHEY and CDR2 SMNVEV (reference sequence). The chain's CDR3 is CASSNLGTSGSSSYNEQFF. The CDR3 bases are TGTGCCAGCAGTAACCTGGGGACTAGCGGGAGCAGCTCCTACAATGAGCAGTTCTTC.

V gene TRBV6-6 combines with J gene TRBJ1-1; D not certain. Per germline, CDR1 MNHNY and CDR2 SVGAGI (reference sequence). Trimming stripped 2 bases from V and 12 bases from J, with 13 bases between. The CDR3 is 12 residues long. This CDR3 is CASSYGREITFF. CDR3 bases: TGTGCCAGCAGTTACGGACGGGAGATCACTTTCTTT.

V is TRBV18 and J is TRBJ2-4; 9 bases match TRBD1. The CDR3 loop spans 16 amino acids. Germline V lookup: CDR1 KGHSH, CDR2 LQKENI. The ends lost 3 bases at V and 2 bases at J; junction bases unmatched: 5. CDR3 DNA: TGTGCCAGCTCACCGACAGGGGGTATCACCAAAAACATTCAGTACTTC. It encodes CASSPTGGITKNIQYF.

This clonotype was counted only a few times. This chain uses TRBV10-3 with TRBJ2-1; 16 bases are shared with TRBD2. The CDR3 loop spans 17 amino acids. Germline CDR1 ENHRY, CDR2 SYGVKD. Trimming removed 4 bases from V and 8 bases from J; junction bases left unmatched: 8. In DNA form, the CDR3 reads TGTGCCATCAGTGCAGGGACTAGCGGGAGGGTCGGGGATGAGCAGTTCTTC. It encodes CAISAGTSGRVGDEQFF.

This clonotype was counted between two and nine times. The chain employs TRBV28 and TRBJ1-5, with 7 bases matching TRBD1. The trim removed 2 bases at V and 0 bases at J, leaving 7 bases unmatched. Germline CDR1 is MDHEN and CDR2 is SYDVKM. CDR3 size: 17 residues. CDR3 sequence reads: CASSLGQGGFSNQPQHF. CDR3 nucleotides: TGTGCCAGCAGTTTAGGTCAGGGGGGGTTTAGCAATCAGCCCCAGCATTTT.